This TCR beta chain derives from a study of T cell responses to AZD1222 COVID-19 vaccine. The CDR3 consists of 14 residues. Trimming cost V 0 bases and J 2 bases, with 7 bases left between them. Germline-derived CDR1 and CDR2 are SGHTA and FQGNSA. Findings of the study overall: Compared with day 0, the breadth and depth of the Spike-specific TCR repertoire rose significantly after two doses of AZD1222. Spike regions recognized by vaccine-associated CD4 TCRs spanned the protein, led by 160-218 and 743-854.

Profiling relied on immunoSEQ multiplex PCR, and the TCRdb table lists in-frame clones only, not all of them. The data hold 150,000 or so clones, with roughly nine tenths observed a single time. Notes on this clone: Antigen unknown.

This chain uses TRBV7-2 with TRBJ1-1; D call uncertain. Sample: peripheral blood, taken 28 days after the second AZD1222 dose. The sequence derives from an adult who received the AZD1222 COVID-19 vaccine. CDR3 residues: CASSLAMENTEAFF. CDR3 sequence (DNA): TGTGCCAGCAGCTTAGCTATGGAAAACACTGAAGCTTTCTTT.